These 3 T cell receptor beta chains came from one sample sequenced in a study of control samples from healthy donors and cancer patients. Sequencing was performed with immunoSEQ multiplex PCR; in TCRdb, only in-frame clones are kept and a portion is missing. The sample lists about 180,000 clones, about 90% occurring once. The sample consisted of blood. The receptors here all came from a woman aged 50 to 60 in good health.

The chain uses TRBV27 and TRBJ2-4; D is possibly TRBD1 or TRBD2 (5 bases each). The CDR3 runs 17 residues. Germline-derived CDR1 and CDR2 are MNHEY and SMNVEV (reference sequence). Trimming removed 7 bases at V and 1 base at J, with 20 bases between. The CDR3 DNA reads as TGTGCCAGCATGCTTTACCTGGGACCCGAGGCCAAAAACATTCAGTACTTC. Protein: CASMLYLGPEAKNIQYF.

The V call is TRBV18, the J call TRBJ2-3; TRBD2 aligns across 7 bases. The CDR3 covers 16 residues. Trimming cost V 3 bases and J 2 bases; bases outside gene matches: 8. Germline loops: CDR1 KGHSH, CDR2 LQKENI. The DNA of the CDR3 is TGTGCCAGCTCACCGCCCAGAGCGGGGTTCACAGATACGCAGTATTTT. Its translation is CASSPPRAGFTDTQYF.

This chain links TRBV27 with TRBJ2-1; no firm D call. From germline, CDR1 is MNHEY and CDR2 SMNVEV (reference sequence). CDR3 length: 13 amino acids. V was trimmed by 6 bases and J by 6 bases, leaving 12 bases between them. For the CDR3, the DNA is TGTGCCAGCAGGCGGAGTTCCCCCAATGAGCAGTTCTTC. Amino acids: CASRRSSPNEQFF.